The T cell receptor (beta chain) described here comes from a study of blood T cell repertoires in COVID-19 (TCRdb year 2020). At the level of the whole study: Collaborator samples came from the United States, Italy and Spain and covered acute and convalescent phases of COVID-19. The material from the prospective study consisted of cDNA or gDNA derived from T cells, B-cell-depleted T cells, or PBMCs. Deeply sampled blood TCRbeta repertoires from subjects exposed to, actively infected with, or recovered from COVID-19 were included in the dataset. A freely available public database, intended as a resource for researchers studying the immune response to SARS-CoV-2, is where the repertoires were released. Samples came from the ongoing ImmuneRACE study (first 160 participants) plus 1,254 subjects from 6 global collaborators. Sample metadata almost always included a de-identified subject ID, COVID-19 status, age in years and sex. Where available, HLA class I and class II types were obtained from metadata supplied by the sample provider rather than from assay-based typing.

From cysteine to phenylalanine, the CDR3 is 14 amino acids long. CDR3 DNA only is kept here, 42 bases in frame from base 1. The trim is 3 bases for V and 4 bases for J, with a gap of 12 bases between the germline ends. The germline V gene provides CDR1 ENHRY and CDR2 SYGVKD. Results and caveats for the whole study, not just this receptor: Clinical and demographic metadata were provided uncurated, with the amount varying by source and participant.

TCRbeta CDR3 regions were amplified from genomic DNA by means of the immunoSEQ Assay, a bias-controlled multiplex PCR. From the authors' description of their analysis: Nucleated cell counts per sample were estimated from amplification of reference gene primers within the assay. To quantify the absolute abundance of each unique TCRbeta CDR3 rearrangement, sequence reads were collapsed and filtered. For each sample, productive Simpson clonality was calculated as the square root of Simpson's diversity index across productive rearrangements. The table comes from immuneACCESS by way of TCRdb, which keeps in-frame sequences with V and J called. Part of the clones is missing from these tables; in studies checked, under half for an unresolved V gene and the rest for unknown reasons. V, J and clone size were drawn from that table, and D and trimming were deduced from the DNA. The sample records around 260,000 clones, 85% of which are singletons. The ten top clones hold roughly 13% of the sample.

This clone was observed a single time. Its antigen has not been determined. No base qualities exist here, and no much larger clone lies one base off it. Each collaborating institution followed its own protocols to collect whole blood in K2EDTA tubes. For TCRbeta analysis, collaborators shipped samples in one of three forms: frozen whole blood, isolated PBMCs, or DNA extracted from either of those sample types. The TCR originated in a human donor in a cohort sampled during active COVID-19. This chain is built from TRBV10-3 and TRBJ2-5, with no confident D gene call. The sequenced sample consisted of peripheral blood. This receptor has the CDR3 CAISEGLTGETQYF. The DNA is TGTGCCATCAGTGAAGGCCTGACGGGAGAGACCCAGTACTTC.